These T cell receptor beta chains were read from a single sample in a study of T-cell memory formation after mild COVID-19. MiXCR was run by TCRdb on the 5' RACE reads, yielding one entry per CDR3 protein. The sample has about 300,000 distinct CDR3 sequences; roughly a fifth are singletons. Sequenced material: PBMCs or a T cell subset sorted from them (not recorded which). The receptors were sampled from a man between 18 and 35 years old who had mild COVID-19 (a few samples of this study predate the infection). Cell type and time point are not known. CDR3s include the opening cysteine and the closing phenylalanine or tryptophan. The order of the fields is D gene, CDR3 length, V gene, clone size, J gene, CDR3 protein, CDR3 DNA. A D gene is named only where the DNA matches it firmly. Only part of the rows carry a size: once, few, many, or a class if the clone is expanded.

.	16	TRBV7-9	few	TRBJ1-1	CASSLALGQGNTEAFF	TGTGCCAGCAGCTTAGCCCTGGGTCAGGGGAACACTGAAGCTTTCTTT
.	11	TRBV12-3/TRBV12-4	few	TRBJ1-1	CASSRMEEAFF	TGTGCCAGCAGTCGGATGGAAGAAGCTTTCTTT
.	11	TRBV4-1	.	TRBJ1-2	CASSNRFGYTF	TGCGCCTCCTCGAACAGGTTTGGCTACACCTTC
.	12	TRBV29-1	few	TRBJ1-4	CSWRGGNEKLFF	TGCAGCTGGCGGGGGGGAAATGAAAAACTGTTTTTT
TRBD1	15	TRBV6-6	.	TRBJ2-3	CASSEGTGGSDTQYF	TGTGCCAGCAGTGAAGGGACAGGGGGCTCAGATACGCAGTATTTT
.	14	TRBV15	few	TRBJ2-5	CATSRAGGRETQYF	TGTGCCACCAGCAGGGCTGGGGGTCGGGAGACCCAGTACTTC
TRBD1	17	TRBV20-1	.	TRBJ2-2	CSARDGSGQGIGGELFF	TGCAGTGCTAGAGATGGATCAGGACAGGGGATCGGCGGGGAGCTGTTTTTT
.	12	TRBV29-1	.	TRBJ2-5	CSASGGGETQYF	TGCAGCGCCAGCGGTGGCGGCGAGACCCAGTACTTC
.	13	TRBV20-1	.	TRBJ1-6	CSATGVRNSPLHF	TGCAGTGCTACGGGGGTTCGGAATTCACCCCTCCACTTT
.	14	TRBV5-1	few	TRBJ2-5	CASSLGSRQETQYF	TGCGCCAGCAGCTTGGGCAGCCGGCAAGAAACCCAGTACTTC
.	13	TRBV27	many	TRBJ1-1	CASSLGLFTEAFF	TGTGCCAGCAGTCTAGGACTTTTCACTGAAGCTTTCTTT
TRBD2	16	TRBV29-1	few	TRBJ2-7	CSVKPTTDGGRGEQYF	TGCAGCGTTAAACCGACCACCGACGGAGGGAGGGGCGAGCAGTACTTC
TRBD2	15	TRBV19	few	TRBJ2-7	CASSFGAGDGYEQYF	TGTGCCAGTAGTTTCGGCGCGGGGGATGGCTACGAGCAGTACTTC
.	13	TRBV6-6	.	TRBJ1-2	CASSYEGSYGYTF	TGTGCCAGCAGTTACGAGGGCAGCTATGGCTACACCTTC
.	16	TRBV5-1	few	TRBJ2-2	CASSLVVGAGTGELFF	TGCGCCAGCAGCTTGGTGGTCGGGGCCGGCACCGGGGAGCTGTTTTTT
TRBD2	16	TRBV6-4	.	TRBJ2-5	CASSEPETSGGETQYF	TGTGCCAGCAGTGAACCGGAGACTAGCGGGGGAGAGACCCAGTACTTC
TRBD2	17	TRBV2	.	TRBJ2-3	CASSETLTGLATDTQYF	TGTGCCAGCAGTGAGACCTTGACGGGACTAGCCACAGATACGCAGTATTTT
.	13	TRBV27	few	TRBJ1-4	CASSWGPNEKLFF	TGTGCCAGCAGTTGGGGACCTAATGAAAAACTGTTTTTT
.	11	TRBV20-1	many	TRBJ2-3	CSGSMGATQYF	TGCAGCGGGTCGATGGGTGCTACGCAGTATTTT
.	14	TRBV9	.	TRBJ2-1	CASSGGNLGNEQFF	TGTGCCAGCAGCGGAGGCAACCTTGGCAATGAGCAGTTCTTC
TRBD2	15	TRBV29-1	few	TRBJ2-3	CSVLSLAGGLGTQYF	TGCAGCGTCCTCTCCCTTGCGGGGGGGCTCGGTACGCAGTATTTT
.	13	TRBV3-1	few	TRBJ2-7	CASLAPSSYEQYF	TGTGCCAGTCTCGCGCCCAGCTCCTACGAGCAGTACTTC
TRBD1	14	TRBV28	.	TRBJ2-6	CASSLPGTDNVLTF	TGTGCCAGCAGTTTACCCGGGACAGACAACGTCCTGACTTTC
.	13	TRBV5-1	few	TRBJ2-6	CASSPGGANVLTF	TGCGCCAGCAGCCCCGGTGGGGCCAACGTCCTGACTTTC
.	16	TRBV4-3	many	TRBJ1-3	CASSHLDGYSGNTIYF	TGCGCCAGCAGCCACCTCGACGGCTACTCTGGAAACACCATATATTTT
.	13	TRBV6-1	.	TRBJ2-7	CASSEVEQSEQYF	TGTGCCAGCAGTGAGGTTGAGCAGTCCGAGCAGTACTTC
.	13	TRBV5-6	.	TRBJ1-2	CASSKYRIYGYTF	TGTGCCAGCAGTAAATACCGCATCTATGGCTACACCTTC